These 25 T cell receptor beta chains were all obtained from the same sample, sequenced in a study of long-term antiretroviral therapy in people with HIV. A v3.0 immunoSEQ assay was performed at survey level. Produced via immunoSEQ multiplex PCR; TCRdb's table is partial and in-frame only. The data contain about 36,000 clones, just under 95% of them seen just once; the ten biggest clones take up 3.6%. The material was unsorted PBMCs, obtained 4.1 years after starting antiretroviral therapy. Source of these receptors: a woman between 45 and 60 years old with HIV.

This clone was counted once. The rearrangement links TRBV30 to TRBJ2-2; 7 bases map to TRBD1. The CDR3 is 15 residues long. CDR1 GTSNPN and CDR2 SVGIG come from the germline V gene (reference sequence). V lost 0 bases to trimming and J lost 4 bases; unmatched junction nucleotides: 5. This CDR3 is CAWSVQGLPTGELFF. DNA of the CDR3: TGTGCCTGGAGTGTACAGGGGCTTCCCACCGGGGAGCTGTTTTTT.

This chain links TRBV19 with TRBJ1-5, with D perhaps matching TRBD1 (5 bases). V was clipped by 4 bases and J by 6 bases, with 13 bases between them. The CDR3 is made up of 14 amino acids. Germline loops: CDR1 LNHDA, CDR2 SQIVND (reference sequence). The CDR3 reads CASSTTSGFQPQHF. CDR3 in DNA: TGTGCCAGTAGTACCACTTCAGGGTTTCAGCCCCAGCATTTT.

V usage is TRBV19 and J usage is TRBJ2-3; tentatively, D is TRBD1 (6 bases). The CDR3 spans 15 residues. The germline CDR1 and CDR2 sequences are LNHDA and SQIVND (reference sequence). The V gene lost 6 bases and the J gene lost 2 bases, with 15 bases spanning the gap. CDR3 loop: CASSLAGQFTDTQYF. Written as DNA, the CDR3 is TGTGCCAGTAGCTTGGCCGGACAGTTCACAGATACGCAGTATTTT.

The chain has TRBV11-1 and TRBJ2-7, with D unresolved. From germline, CDR1 is SGHAT and CDR2 FQDESV (reference sequence). V lost 5 bases to trimming and J lost 5 bases, with 13 bases between them. This CDR3 has 13 residues. The CDR3 bases are TGTGCCAGCAGCCAGACACGGGTCAACGAGCAGTACTTC. Translating gives CASSQTRVNEQYF. Supplemented by reference TRBV11-1 and TRBJ2-7, the full variable domain reads EAEVAQSPRYKITEKSQAVAFWCDPISGHATLYWYRQILGQGPELLVQFQDESVVDDSQLPKDRFSAERLKGVDSTLKIQPAELGDSAMYLCASSQTRVNEQYFGPGTRLTVT.

The V and J genes are TRBV27 and TRBJ1-6, with 8 positions matching TRBD1. CDR1 is MNHEY, CDR2 SMNVEV, per germline (reference sequence). Trimming at V came to 3 bases and at J to 6 bases, leaving 1 base not matched to a gene. CDR3 length equals 14 residues. CDR3 coding DNA: TGTGCCAGCAGTTTGGGACAGGTTAATTCACCCCTCCACTTT. Translating gives CASSLGQVNSPLHF.

The rearrangement joins TRBV5-6 to TRBJ2-2; D is perhaps TRBD2 (6 bases). The V end was cut by 2 bases, the J end by 6 bases, with 17 bases between. CDR1 is SGHDT, CDR2 YYEEEE, per germline. The CDR3 runs to 16 residues. In DNA, the CDR3 is TGTGCCAGCAGCTTACTACCGGGGGAAGTGGCCGGGGAGCTGTTTTTT. Translation: CASSLLPGEVAGELFF.

The chain is built from TRBV30 and TRBJ2-3; TRBD2 agrees at 12 bases. Germline V CDR1 and CDR2: GTSNPN, SVGIG (reference sequence). The CDR3 extends over 15 amino acids. Unmatched junction bases numbered 3, after V lost 2 bases and J lost 3 bases. The CDR3 region has the DNA TGTGCCTGGAGTCTCGGACTAGCGGGAACAGATACGCAGTATTTT. Translating it yields CAWSLGLAGTDTQYF.

The chain couples TRBV5-6 to TRBJ2-5, with 11 positions matching TRBD2. The CDR3 consists of 16 residues. J gave up 5 bases and V 1 base, and 7 bases lay outside the gene matches. The germline V gene encodes CDR1 SGHDT and CDR2 YYEEEE. The CDR3 is CASSLLSGGAGETQYF. The CDR3 bases are TGTGCCAGCAGCTTGCTTAGCGGGGGGGCCGGGGAGACCCAGTACTTC.

For the CDR3, the DNA is TGTGCCAGCAGCGAGAGGGGGGGCTCTTACGAGCAGTACTTC. It specifies CASSERGGSYEQYF. V gene TRBV9 combines with J gene TRBJ2-7; possible D gene TRBD2, 7 bases. V was clipped by 3 bases and J by 4 bases, with 14 bases between them. The CDR3 has 14 residues. From germline, CDR1 is SGDLS and CDR2 YYNGEE.

The V call is TRBV19, the J call TRBJ2-6, with D uncertain. Germline V lookup: CDR1 LNHDA, CDR2 SQIVND (reference sequence). With 2 bases removed from V and 0 bases from J, the gap between germline ends came to 5 bases. The CDR3 has 15 residues. The CDR3 nucleotides are TGTGCCAGTAGTATACAAGGCTCTGGGGCCAACGTCCTGACTTTC. Its translation: CASSIQGSGANVLTF.

The chain is built from TRBV27 and TRBJ2-7; the D is unclear. With 3 bases removed from V and 2 bases from J, the gap between germline ends came to 11 bases. The CDR3 loop spans 14 amino acids. The germline CDR1 and CDR2 sequences are MNHEY and SMNVEV (reference sequence). CDR3 sequence reads: CASSFQRQAYEQYF. CDR3 bases: TGTGCCAGCAGTTTCCAAAGGCAGGCCTACGAGCAGTACTTC.

The V and J genes are TRBV5-1 and TRBJ2-7; D possibly corresponds to TRBD2 (6 bases). This CDR3 contains 14 residues. Germline V gene data show CDR1 as SGHRS and CDR2 as YFSETQ. Trimming took 0 bases from V and 6 from J, leaving 13 bases between them. This CDR3 reads CASSLGGPAGEQYF. The DNA for the CDR3 is TGCGCCAGCAGCTTGGGTGGCCCAGCGGGCGAGCAGTACTTC.

This clone came up once. V gene TRBV5-1 combines with J gene TRBJ2-7; D may be TRBD1 (6 bases). CDR1 and CDR2 from the germline V gene are SGHRS and YFSETQ. Trimming took off 2 bases at V and 5 bases at J, with 11 bases between the two ends. This CDR3 contains 13 residues. As DNA, the CDR3 is TGCGCCAGCAGCTTTACAGGGCCCGACGAGCAGTACTTC. Translating it yields CASSFTGPDEQYF.

This sequence joins TRBV7-2 and TRBJ1-1; D call uncertain. Germline V lookup: CDR1 SGHTA, CDR2 FQGNSA. V lost 1 base, J lost 0 bases, and 12 bases lay in between. CDR3 size: 16 residues. The CDR3 DNA is TGTGCCAGCAGCTTAGAGCGCAGAGTTTTGAACACTGAAGCTTTCTTT. Translated, it gives CASSLERRVLNTEAFF.

The genes are TRBV30 and TRBJ2-1; D gene unclear. From germline, CDR1 is GTSNPN and CDR2 SVGIG (reference sequence). V was clipped by 2 bases and J by 0 bases, with 8 bases between them. The CDR3 consists of 14 residues. CDR3 sequence (DNA): TGTGCCTGGAGTCCCCTGAGCTCCTACAATGAGCAGTTCTTC. This codes for CAWSPLSSYNEQFF.

This chain uses TRBV12-5 with TRBJ1-2; 9 positions match TRBD1. The CDR3 consists of 13 residues. The ends lost 7 bases at V and 7 bases at J; junction bases unmatched: 7. Germline loops: CDR1 LGHNT, CDR2 FRNRAP. CDR3 sequence reads: CASAETGGFGYTF. In DNA form, the CDR3 reads TGTGCTAGTGCAGAAACAGGGGGCTTTGGCTACACCTTC.

For the CDR3, the DNA is TGTGCCAGTAGTATAGATCAGGGACGGACCATGAACACTGAAGCTTTCTTT. Protein product: CASSIDQGRTMNTEAFF. This rearrangement joins TRBV19 to TRBJ1-1, with D perhaps TRBD1 (5 bases). This CDR3 is built from 17 residues. With 0 bases removed from V and 0 bases from J, the gap between germline ends came to 14 bases. Germline V gene data show CDR1 as LNHDA and CDR2 as SQIVND (reference sequence).

The chain uses TRBV7-2 and TRBJ2-2, with 12 bases aligning to TRBD1. CDR1 and CDR2 (germline): SGHTA, FQGNSA. The CDR3 length is 15 residues. The trim removed 5 bases at V and 5 bases at J, leaving 3 bases unmatched. The DNA of the CDR3 is TGTGCCAGCAGCCTGGGACAGGGGGCGACCGGGGAGCTGTTTTTT. It encodes CASSLGQGATGELFF.

The chain is built from TRBV29-1 and TRBJ1-4, with a weak D call TRBD1 (5 bases). V lost 6 bases, J lost 8 bases, and 16 bases lay in between. Germline CDR1 SQVTM, CDR2 ANQGSEA. There are 13 residues in the CDR3. Written as DNA, the CDR3 is TGCAGCGTCGGGACCCCTTGGGACGAAAAACTGTTTTTT. Translation: CSVGTPWDEKLFF. Using reference TRBV29-1 and TRBJ1-4 for the parts outside the CDR3, the full variable domain is SAVISQKPSRDICQRGTSLTIQCQVDSQVTMMFWYRQQPGQSLTLIATANQGSEATYESGFVIDKFPISRPNLTFSTLTVSNMSPEDSSIYLCSVGTPWDEKLFFGSGTQLSVL.

The chain combines TRBV9 with TRBJ2-1; TRBD1 is a possible D gene (6 bases). The CDR3 has 16 amino acids. V lost 4 bases and J lost 8, with 22 bases in between. CDR1 SGDLS and CDR2 YYNGEE come from the germline V gene. In nucleotides, the CDR3 is TGTGCCAGCAGCACGGCGATTAGGGTCAAGGGGGATGAGCAGTTCTTC. This sequence encodes CASSTAIRVKGDEQFF.

This clone was detected only once. V usage is TRBV14 and J usage is TRBJ1-6, with 7 positions matching TRBD1. From germline, CDR1 is SGHDN and CDR2 FVKESK. The CDR3 has 16 amino acids. After removal of 4 bases from V and 6 bases from J, the junction contained 9 bases not matched to a gene. CDR3 loop: CASSRTTTGRNSPLHF. The CDR3 coding sequence is TGTGCCAGCAGCCGAACCACGACAGGGCGTAATTCACCCCTCCACTTT.

This chain joins TRBV30 and TRBJ2-7, with D perhaps TRBD2 (6 bases). Germline V gene lookup returns CDR1 GTSNPN and CDR2 SVGIG (reference sequence). V was cut by 0 bases and J by 0 bases, with 9 bases left in between. The CDR3 loop spans 14 amino acids. This chain's CDR3 is CAWSVGLNSYEQYF. The CDR3 coding sequence is TGTGCCTGGAGTGTAGGACTAAACTCCTACGAGCAGTACTTC.

The chain uses TRBV28 and TRBJ2-3; D unclear. The CDR3 totals 12 residues. The V gene lost 8 bases and the J gene lost 2 bases, with 8 bases spanning the gap. Germline CDR1 and CDR2: MDHEN and SYDVKM. CDR3 DNA sequence: TGTGCCAGCCCCCCCTCCACAGATACGCAGTATTTT. This sequence encodes CASPPSTDTQYF. The entire variable domain, with the rest obtained from reference TRBV28 and TRBJ2-3, is as follows: DVKVTQSSRYLVKRTGEKVFLECVQDMDHENMFWYRQDPGLGLRLIYFSYDVKMKEKGDIPEGYSVSREKKERFSLILESASTNQTSMYLCASPPSTDTQYFGPGTRLTVL.

This clone was seen a single time. The DNA of the CDR3 is TGTGCCAGCAGTCCAGGGAGTATTAATCAGCCCCAGCATTTT. This codes for CASSPGSINQPQHF. The chain couples TRBV27 to TRBJ1-5; D perhaps matches TRBD1 (5 bases). Per germline, CDR1 MNHEY and CDR2 SMNVEV (reference sequence). This CDR3 has 14 amino acids. With 5 bases removed from V and 4 bases from J, the gap between germline ends came to 12 bases.

The CDR3 reads CASRGTSGTQYF. In DNA form, the CDR3 reads TGTGCCAGCAGGGGGACTAGCGGGACCCAGTACTTC. This sequence joins TRBV2 and TRBJ2-5; 11 nucleotides line up with TRBD2. CDR3 length: 12 residues. With V trimmed by 6 bases and J by 7 bases, 1 base remained unmatched. Germline V lookup: CDR1 SNHLY, CDR2 FYNNEI.